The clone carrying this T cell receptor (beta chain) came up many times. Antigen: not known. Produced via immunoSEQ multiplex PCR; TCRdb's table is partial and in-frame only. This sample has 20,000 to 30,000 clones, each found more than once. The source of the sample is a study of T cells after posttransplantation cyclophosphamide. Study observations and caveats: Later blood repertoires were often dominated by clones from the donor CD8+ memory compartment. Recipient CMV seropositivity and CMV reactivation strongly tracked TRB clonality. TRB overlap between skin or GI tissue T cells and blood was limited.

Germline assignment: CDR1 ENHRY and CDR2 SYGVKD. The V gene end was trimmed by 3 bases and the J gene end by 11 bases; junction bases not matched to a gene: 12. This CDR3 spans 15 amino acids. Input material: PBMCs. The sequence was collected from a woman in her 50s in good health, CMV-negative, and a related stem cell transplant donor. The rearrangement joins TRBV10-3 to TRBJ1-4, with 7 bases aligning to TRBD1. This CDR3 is CAISDKGAGQGKLFF. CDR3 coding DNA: TGTGCCATCAGTGATAAGGGGGCAGGGCAAGGGAAACTGTTTTTT.